The next 9 T cell receptor beta chains were all read from a single sample in a study of siplizumab effects on memory and regulatory T cells. Clones were sequenced by immunoSEQ multiplex PCR, and TCRdb holds only the in-frame ones, with some missing. The data contain 85,000 to 90,000 clones, 80% to 90% of them seen just once; the ten biggest clones take up around 14%. The sequencing input was CD4+ T cells sorted from blood. The origin of the receptors is a human donor in good health.

The V call is TRBV7-6, the J call TRBJ1-1, with no clear D. CDR1 is SGHVS, CDR2 FNYEAQ, per germline. Trimming left V 1 base short and J 0 bases short, with 6 bases between. This CDR3 comprises 14 residues. For the CDR3, the DNA is TGTGCCAGCAGCTTAGGTGGCCTGAACACTGAAGCTTTCTTT. Encoded protein: CASSLGGLNTEAFF.

The chain recombines TRBV27 with TRBJ1-4; D perhaps matches TRBD1 (6 bases). The CDR3 length is 18 residues. CDR1 MNHEY and CDR2 SMNVEV come from the germline V gene (reference sequence). Trimming stripped 5 bases from V and 7 bases from J, with 26 bases between. CDR3 amino acids: CASSRKAGGLIRGEKLFF. DNA of the CDR3: TGTGCCAGCAGTCGGAAAGCGGGGGGCCTGATACGTGGTGAAAAACTGTTTTTT.

J is TRBJ2-7 and V is TRBV10-3; 10 positions agree with TRBD2. This CDR3 is built from 16 residues. Germline CDR1 and CDR2: ENHRY and SYGVKD. With V trimmed by 2 bases and J by 7 bases, 11 bases remained unmatched. Here the CDR3 DNA reads TGTGCCATCAGTGAGCCCAAAGCGGGAGGGCCAAAAGAGCAGTACTTC. It codes for CAISEPKAGGPKEQYF.

The rearrangement joins TRBV2 to TRBJ1-5; D is unclear. CDR1 is SNHLY and CDR2 is FYNNEI in the germline V gene. V lost 3 bases and J 1 base, leaving 1 base between the germline ends. This CDR3 region has 12 residues. The CDR3 reads CASSDSNQPQHF. The CDR3 bases are TGTGCCAGCAGTGACAGCAATCAGCCCCAGCATTTT.

The chain joins TRBV5-1 to TRBJ1-5; no firm D call. CDR3 length equals 15 residues. Trimming shortened V by 0 bases and J by 0 bases, and 7 bases separated the two germline ends. The germline CDR1 and CDR2 sequences are SGHRS and YFSETQ. The CDR3 reads CASSLDGGSNQPQHF. In DNA, the CDR3 is TGCGCCAGCAGCTTGGACGGAGGTAGCAATCAGCCCCAGCATTTT.

The rearrangement uses TRBV29-1 and TRBJ2-3; TRBD1 matches at 7 bases. J lost 5 bases, V lost 7 bases, and 9 bases had no gene match. CDR1 SQVTM and CDR2 ANQGSEA come from the germline V gene. The CDR3 length is 13 residues. The CDR3 region is CSASRGPGDTQYF. DNA for the CDR3: TGCAGCGCAAGTAGGGGGCCTGGAGATACGCAGTATTTT.

The chain has TRBV29-1 and TRBJ1-1; TRBD1 matches 8 bases. Germline CDR1 reads SQVTM; CDR2 reads ANQGSEA. The CDR3 has 13 residues. DNA of the CDR3: TGCAGTTTTTACAGGGGGGGGAACACTGAAGCTTTCTTT. Translating it yields CSFYRGGNTEAFF.

In this sample, this clone turned up once. The chain combines TRBV6-1 with TRBJ2-3; 14 nucleotides agree with TRBD2. Germline CDR1 is MNHNS and CDR2 is SASEGT. The CDR3 has 14 amino acids. V shed 3 bases and J 14 bases; nucleotides not matched to a gene: 7. The chain's CDR3 is CASSDGLAGGPRYF. CDR3 nucleotide sequence: TGTGCCAGCAGTGATGGACTAGCGGGAGGCCCCCGGTATTTT.

This chain links TRBV27 with TRBJ1-1; D ambiguous. V lost 3 bases to trimming and J lost 5 bases, with 13 bases between them. CDR3 length: 14 residues. CDR1 is MNHEY and CDR2 is SMNVEV in the germline V gene (reference sequence). CDR3 DNA sequence: TGTGCCAGCAGTTTGCGGGAGTCATGGACTGAAGCTTTCTTT. Translated: CASSLRESWTEAFF.